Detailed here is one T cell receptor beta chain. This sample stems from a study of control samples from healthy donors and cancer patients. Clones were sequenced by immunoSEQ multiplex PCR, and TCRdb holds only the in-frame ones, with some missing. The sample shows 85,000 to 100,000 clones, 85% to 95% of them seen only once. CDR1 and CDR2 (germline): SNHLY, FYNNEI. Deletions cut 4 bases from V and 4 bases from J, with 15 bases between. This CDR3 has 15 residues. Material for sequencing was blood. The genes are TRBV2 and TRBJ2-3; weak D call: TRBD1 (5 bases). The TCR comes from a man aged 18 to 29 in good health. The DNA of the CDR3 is TGTGCCAGCAGTGCTCAGGGAATCGCTTCAGATACGCAGTATTTT. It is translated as CASSAQGIASDTQYF.